The 23 T cell receptor beta chains below were found in one sample sequenced in a study of T cells after yellow fever vaccination. A single record per CDR3 protein comes from TCRdb applying MiXCR to the 5' RACE reads. The sample records 450,000 to 650,000 distinct CDR3 sequences, roughly 14% being singletons. Specimen: PBMCs, collected on the day of the yellow fever booster vaccination. These receptor sequences come from a man aged 30 to 39 who received the YFV17D yellow fever vaccine.

A remark on this clonotype: The junction departs from germline at one end; a sequencing error may be responsible. The J gene is TRBJ2-4, the V gene TRBV12-3 or TRBV12-4; 9 bases match TRBD2. The CDR3 covers 18 residues. This CDR3 is CTSRKTGTAGGPLDIQYF. CDR3 DNA: TGTACCAGCAGAAAAACGGGGACCGCGGGAGGGCCTCTAGACATTCAGTACTTC.

The chain links TRBV7-9 to TRBJ2-3; 11 bases align to TRBD2. CDR1 and CDR2 from the germline V gene are SEHNR and FQNEAQ (reference sequence). Trimming at V came to 3 bases and at J to 2 bases, leaving 4 bases not matched to a gene. This CDR3 comprises 16 residues. In DNA, the CDR3 is TGTGCCAGCAGCTTCCTAGCGGGAGGACTCACAGATACGCAGTATTTT. Residues: CASSFLAGGLTDTQYF.

The rearrangement uses TRBV7-6 and TRBJ2-7; perhaps TRBD1 as D (5 bases). Per the germline V gene, CDR1 is SGHVS and CDR2 is FNYEAQ. This CDR3 comprises 14 residues. Trimming removed 4 bases at V and 2 bases at J, with 12 bases between. The CDR3 sequence: CASSSSGFTYEQYF. CDR3 sequence (DNA): TGTGCCAGCAGCTCGTCAGGGTTTACCTACGAGCAGTACTTC.

V gene TRBV14 combines with J gene TRBJ2-1, with D perhaps matching TRBD2 (6 bases). Germline CDR1 SGHDN, CDR2 FVKESK. The CDR3 is made up of 15 amino acids. Trimming took 5 bases from V and 5 from J, leaving 16 bases between them. CDR3 residues: CASSMWGLQNNEQFF. The CDR3 DNA sequence: TGTGCCAGCAGCATGTGGGGACTCCAAAACAATGAGCAGTTCTTC. The complete variable domain, with remaining parts taken from reference TRBV14 and TRBJ2-1, reads EAGVTQFPSHSVIEKGQTVTLRCDPISGHDNLYWYRRVMGKEIKFLLHFVKESKQDESGMPNNRFLAERTGGTYSTLKVQPAELEDSGVYFCASSMWGLQNNEQFFGPGTRLTVL.

At least ten counts were recorded for this clonotype. The J gene is TRBJ2-3, the V gene TRBV4-3; D not resolved. The V gene's germline CDR1 is LGHNA and CDR2 YSLEER. Deletions cut 4 bases from V and 4 bases from J, with 12 bases between. The CDR3 is made up of 14 amino acids. CDR3 residues: CASSLGFNPDTQYF. The DNA of the CDR3 is TGCGCCAGCAGCCTAGGGTTTAATCCAGATACGCAGTATTTT.

Only a few counts were recorded for this clonotype. The rearrangement joins TRBV10-3 to TRBJ1-2; 9 positions agree with TRBD1. The CDR3 is 16 amino acids. With V trimmed by 0 bases and J by 4 bases, 6 bases remained unmatched. Germline assignment: CDR1 ENHRY and CDR2 SYGVKD. The CDR3: CAISESRTGVIYGYTF. CDR3 DNA: TGTGCCATCAGTGAGTCGCGGACAGGGGTTATCTATGGCTACACCTTC.

The chain links TRBV5-1 to TRBJ1-1; D is uncertain. Looked up from germline, CDR1 is SGHRS and CDR2 is YFSETQ. Trimming shortened V by 0 bases and J by 0 bases, and 6 bases separated the two germline ends. The CDR3 loop spans 14 amino acids. CDR3 nucleotide sequence: TGCGCCAGCAGCTTGGAAGTAATGAACACTGAAGCTTTCTTT. Protein product: CASSLEVMNTEAFF.

The chain uses TRBV25-1 and TRBJ2-7, with 12 bases lining up with TRBD2. The V gene end was trimmed by 8 bases and the J gene end by 0 bases; junction bases not matched to a gene: 5. The CDR3 runs to 15 residues. Looked up from germline, CDR1 is MGHDK and CDR2 is SYGVNS. CDR3 loop: CASHGTSGYSYEQYF. The DNA of the CDR3 is TGTGCCAGCCATGGGACTAGCGGGTACTCCTACGAGCAGTACTTC.

V usage is TRBV11-2 and J usage is TRBJ2-5, with 7 bases identical to TRBD1. The germline CDR1 and CDR2 sequences are SGHAT and FQNNGV. The V and J ends lost 2 bases and 8 bases, in that order; junction bases with no gene match: 20. This CDR3 contains 18 residues. The DNA for the CDR3 is TGTGCCAGCAGCTTATTGGAGACAGGGCTGAATTGGGGGTATACCCAGTACTTC. This encodes CASSLLETGLNWGYTQYF.

This clonotype has more than one count but fewer than ten. The chain is built from TRBV7-9 and TRBJ2-1, with D uncertain. V dropped 5 bases and J dropped 5 bases, with 13 bases sitting between them. The CDR3 runs 14 residues. Germline V lookup: CDR1 SEHNR, CDR2 FQNEAQ (reference sequence). CDR3 residues: CASSGSWAHNEQFF. CDR3 in DNA: TGTGCCAGCAGCGGGTCTTGGGCCCACAATGAGCAGTTCTTC.

This clonotype was detected a few times. The DNA of the CDR3 is TGTGCCAGCAGTATCCGGGGCCAGGGAGGTGAGCAGTTCTTC. Amino acids: CASSIRGQGGEQFF. The chain employs TRBV12-3 or TRBV12-4 and TRBJ2-1; D may be TRBD2 (6 bases). The V end lost 5 bases, the J end lost 9 bases, and 17 bases lay between the germline ends. The CDR3 is 14 amino acids.

In this sample, this clonotype turned up a few times. The J gene is TRBJ2-5, the V gene TRBV4-1; TRBD1 might be the D (6 bases). The CDR3 loop spans 16 amino acids. The V gene's germline CDR1 is MGHRA and CDR2 YSYEKL. V was clipped by 4 bases and J by 4 bases, with 19 bases between them. This CDR3 reads CASSRGPGQPGETQYF. The CDR3 DNA is TGCGCCAGCAGCCGAGGTCCGGGACAACCGGGAGAGACCCAGTACTTC.

The rearrangement links TRBV4-3 to TRBJ2-4; no reliable D call. V lost 0 bases, J lost 1 base, and 10 bases lay in between. The CDR3 sequence is 16 residues long. Germline V gene sequence: CDR1 LGHNA, CDR2 YSLEER. CDR3 sequence: CASSQENQAAKNIQYF. The CDR3 region has the DNA TGCGCCAGCAGCCAAGAAAATCAGGCTGCCAAAAACATTCAGTACTTC.

This clonotype showed up many times. The V call is TRBV20-1, the J call TRBJ1-5; D unclear. The germline V and J ends were trimmed by 7 bases and 2 bases, with 9 bases remaining between them. Per germline, CDR1 DFQATT and CDR2 SNEGSKA (reference sequence). CDR3 length: 12 amino acids. The CDR3 sequence: CSVSPGNQPQHF. The CDR3, as DNA: TGCAGTGTGAGTCCCGGCAATCAGCCCCAGCATTTT.

This chain uses TRBV6-5 with TRBJ2-7; 12 bases are a match to TRBD2. CDR3 length equals 18 residues. Germline CDR1 MNHEY, CDR2 SVGAGI. Trimming at V came to 4 bases and at J to 3 bases, leaving 13 bases not matched to a gene. CDR3 bases: TGTGCCAGCAGTTCCCGGACTAGCGGGGTTTTGAACGTCTACGAGCAGTACTTC. Amino acids: CASSSRTSGVLNVYEQYF.

The V call is TRBV20-1, the J call TRBJ2-3, with D possibly being TRBD1 (6 bases). Germline V gene data show CDR1 as DFQATT and CDR2 as SNEGSKA (reference sequence). The CDR3 sequence is 13 residues long. The CDR3 bases are TGCAGCCGGGCAGGGGCCCCGGGAGATACGCAGTATTTT. Protein: CSRAGAPGDTQYF.

This clonotype was detected a few times. V usage is TRBV30 and J usage is TRBJ2-1; no definite D call. Germline-derived CDR1 and CDR2 are GTSNPN and SVGIG (reference sequence). The CDR3 totals 14 residues. V gave up 4 bases and J gave up 8 bases, with 18 bases separating them. CDR3 DNA sequence: TGTGCCTGGAAAGATGGATCGGTAATCCATGAGCAGTTCTTC. Its protein product is CAWKDGSVIHEQFF.

The V call is TRBV11-1, the J call TRBJ2-7; D possibly corresponds to TRBD2 (5 bases). V was pared by 5 bases and J by 2 bases, with 16 bases between. Per germline, CDR1 SGHAT and CDR2 FQDESV (reference sequence). CDR3 length: 15 amino acids. The CDR3 loop reads CASSRLSGRPYEQYF. As DNA, the CDR3 is TGTGCCAGCAGCAGACTGAGTGGGAGACCCTACGAGCAGTACTTC.

This clonotype was counted between two and nine times. This chain uses TRBV7-2 with TRBJ2-1; the match to TRBD2 covers 12 bases. After removal of 1 base from V and 9 bases from J, the junction contained 7 bases not matched to a gene. The CDR3 loop spans 16 amino acids. Per germline, CDR1 SGHTA and CDR2 FQGNSA. This CDR3 reads CASSLVASGRVSEQFF. The CDR3 region has the DNA TGTGCCAGCAGCTTAGTTGCTAGCGGGAGGGTCAGTGAGCAGTTCTTC.

V usage is TRBV20-1 and J usage is TRBJ2-6, with a weak D call TRBD2 (6 bases). The CDR3 is 15 amino acids. Trimming shortened V by 6 bases and J by 8 bases, and 20 bases separated the two germline ends. Germline CDR1 reads DFQATT; CDR2 reads SNEGSKA (reference sequence). CDR3 nucleotide sequence: TGCAGTGCCAGGGAGACTAGAGGGTCTCCCAACGTCCTGACTTTC. It translates to CSARETRGSPNVLTF.

Only a few counts were recorded for this clonotype. V is TRBV10-1 and J is TRBJ2-2, with 10 nucleotides matching TRBD2. Per germline, CDR1 WNHNN and CDR2 SYGVQD (reference sequence). The CDR3 length is 15 residues. Trimming cost V 10 bases and J 6 bases; bases outside gene matches: 11. The CDR3 bases are TGCGCCACCTCCCCTAGCGGGAGAGTCGCCGGGGAGCTGTTTTTT. Translation gives CATSPSGRVAGELFF.

This clonotype has a handful of counts. The CDR3 bases are TGTGCCAGCAGCCAAGGGGCGGCGGGAGGTGAGACCCAGTACTTC. As protein: CASSQGAAGGETQYF. J is TRBJ2-5 and V is TRBV3-1; 8 bases agree with TRBD2. The ends lost 1 base at V and 5 bases at J; junction bases unmatched: 6. The CDR3 loop spans 15 amino acids. CDR1 is LGHDT, CDR2 YNNKEL, per germline (reference sequence).

This chain connects TRBV20-1 to TRBJ2-2; D not resolved. This CDR3 is built from 13 residues. Trimming removed 7 bases at V and 0 bases at J, with 9 bases between. Germline loops: CDR1 DFQATT, CDR2 SNEGSKA (reference sequence). CDR3 amino acids: CSVTGANTGELFF. CDR3 DNA: TGCAGTGTGACCGGCGCGAACACCGGGGAGCTGTTTTTT.